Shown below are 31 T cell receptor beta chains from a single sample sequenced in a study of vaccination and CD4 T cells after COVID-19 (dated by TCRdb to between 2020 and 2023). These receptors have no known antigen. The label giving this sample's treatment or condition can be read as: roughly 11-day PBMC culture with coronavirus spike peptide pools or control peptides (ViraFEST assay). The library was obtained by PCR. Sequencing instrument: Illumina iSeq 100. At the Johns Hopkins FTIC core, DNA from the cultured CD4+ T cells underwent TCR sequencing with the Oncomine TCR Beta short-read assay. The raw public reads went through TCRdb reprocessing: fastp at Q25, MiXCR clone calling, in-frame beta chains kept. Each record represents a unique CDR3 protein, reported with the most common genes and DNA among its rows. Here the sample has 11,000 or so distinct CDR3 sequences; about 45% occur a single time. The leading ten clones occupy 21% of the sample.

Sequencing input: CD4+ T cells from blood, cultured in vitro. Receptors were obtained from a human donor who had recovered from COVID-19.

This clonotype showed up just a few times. This chain's CDR3 is CSARTKSWYWGTIYF. DNA for the CDR3: TGCAGTGCTAGGACCAAAAGTTGGTATTGGGGCACCATATATTTT. The rearrangement uses TRBV20-1 and TRBJ1-3, with D uncertain. The CDR3 is 15 amino acids. Trimming removed 3 bases from V and 9 bases from J, with 21 bases in between. Germline-derived CDR1 and CDR2 are DFQATT and SNEGSKA (reference sequence).

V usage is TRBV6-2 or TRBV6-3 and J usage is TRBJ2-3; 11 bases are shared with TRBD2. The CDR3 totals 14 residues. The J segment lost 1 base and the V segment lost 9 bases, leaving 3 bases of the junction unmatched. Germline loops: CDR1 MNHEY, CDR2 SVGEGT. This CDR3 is CASKLAGGTDTQYF. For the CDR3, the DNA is TGTGCCAGTAAACTAGCGGGGGGCACAGATACGCAGTATTTT.

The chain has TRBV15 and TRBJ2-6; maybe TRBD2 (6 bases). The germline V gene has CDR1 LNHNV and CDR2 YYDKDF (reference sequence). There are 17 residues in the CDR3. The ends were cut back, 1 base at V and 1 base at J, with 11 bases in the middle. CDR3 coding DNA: TGTGCCACCAGCAGAGGCGGGGCGGAGTCTGGGGCCAACGTCCTGACTTTC. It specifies CATSRGGAESGANVLTF.

The CDR3 DNA sequence: TGTGCCAGCAGCGCACTAGCGGGAGGCTACAATGAGCAGTTCTTC. Protein product: CASSALAGGYNEQFF. This chain connects TRBV12-3 or TRBV12-4 to TRBJ2-1; 12 bases align to TRBD2. CDR3 length: 15 amino acids. V gave up 6 bases and J gave up 3 bases; unmatched junction bases: 3.

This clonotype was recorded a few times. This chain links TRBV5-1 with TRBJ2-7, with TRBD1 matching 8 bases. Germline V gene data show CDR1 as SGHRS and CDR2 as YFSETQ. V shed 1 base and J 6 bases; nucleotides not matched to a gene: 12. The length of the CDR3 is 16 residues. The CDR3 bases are TGCGCCAGCAGCTTGTGGCTGGACAGGGCCACATCCGAGCAGTACTTC. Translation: CASSLWLDRATSEQYF.

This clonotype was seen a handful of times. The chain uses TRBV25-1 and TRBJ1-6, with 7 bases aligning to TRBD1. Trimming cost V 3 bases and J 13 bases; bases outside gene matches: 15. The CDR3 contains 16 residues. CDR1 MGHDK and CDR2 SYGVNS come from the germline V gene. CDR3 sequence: CASSDPTQGFSSPLHF. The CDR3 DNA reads TGTGCCAGCAGTGACCCGACACAGGGGTTTTCTTCGCCCCTCCACTTT. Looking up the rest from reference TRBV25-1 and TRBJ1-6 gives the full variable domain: EADIYQTPRYLVIGTGKKITLECSQTMGHDKMYWYQQDPGMELHLIHYSYGVNSTEKGDLSSESTVSRIRTEHFPLTLESARPSHTSQYLCASSDPTQGFSSPLHFGNGTRLTVT.

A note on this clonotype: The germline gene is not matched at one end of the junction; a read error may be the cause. The CDR3 sequence is CASSYSEKRGNLNF. The CDR3 DNA sequence: TGTGCCAGCAGTTACTCTGAGAAGAGGGGGAATTTAAACTTC. V gene TRBV6-5 combines with J gene TRBJ2-7, with a weak D call TRBD1 (6 bases). Germline V CDR1 and CDR2: MNHEY, SVGAGI. The CDR3 runs to 14 residues.

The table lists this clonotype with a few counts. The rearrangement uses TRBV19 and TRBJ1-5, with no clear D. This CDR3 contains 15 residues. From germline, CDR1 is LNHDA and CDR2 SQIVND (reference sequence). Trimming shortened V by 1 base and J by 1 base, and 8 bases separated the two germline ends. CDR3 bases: TGTGCCAGTAGTATAGGTCGGACGAGCAATCAGCCCCAGCATTTT. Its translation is CASSIGRTSNQPQHF.

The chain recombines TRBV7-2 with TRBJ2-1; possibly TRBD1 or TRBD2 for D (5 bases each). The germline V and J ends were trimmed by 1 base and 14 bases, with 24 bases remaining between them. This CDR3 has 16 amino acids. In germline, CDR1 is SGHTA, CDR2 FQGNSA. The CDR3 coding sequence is TGTGCCAGCAGCTTAGGTTGGACACGTTTCGGGGAGACTGAGTTCTTC. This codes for CASSLGWTRFGETEFF.

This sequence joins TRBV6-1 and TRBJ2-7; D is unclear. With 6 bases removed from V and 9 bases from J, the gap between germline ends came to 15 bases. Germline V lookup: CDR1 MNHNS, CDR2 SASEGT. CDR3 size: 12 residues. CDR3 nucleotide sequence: TGTGCCAGCAGGGATGGAGACGTTCGGCAGTACTTC. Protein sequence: CASRDGDVRQYF.

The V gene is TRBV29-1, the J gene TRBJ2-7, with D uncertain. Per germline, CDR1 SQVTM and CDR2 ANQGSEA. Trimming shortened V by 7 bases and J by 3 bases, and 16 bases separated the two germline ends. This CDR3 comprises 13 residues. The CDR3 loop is CSASWEVGYEQYF. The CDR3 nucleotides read TGCAGCGCTTCCTGGGAAGTTGGCTACGAGCAGTACTTC.

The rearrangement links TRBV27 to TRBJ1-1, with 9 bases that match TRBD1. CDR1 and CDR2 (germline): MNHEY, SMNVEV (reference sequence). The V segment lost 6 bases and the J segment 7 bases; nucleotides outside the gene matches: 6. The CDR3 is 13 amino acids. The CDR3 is CASRPRTGVEAFF. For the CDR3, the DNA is TGTGCCAGCAGGCCCCGGACAGGGGTTGAAGCTTTCTTT.

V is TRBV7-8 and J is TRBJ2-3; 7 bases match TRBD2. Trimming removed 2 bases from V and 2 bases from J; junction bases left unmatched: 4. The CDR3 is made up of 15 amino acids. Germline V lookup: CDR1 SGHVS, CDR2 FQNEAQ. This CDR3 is CASSLRSGNTDTQYF. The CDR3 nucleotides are TGTGCCAGCAGCTTACGAAGCGGGAACACAGATACGCAGTATTTT.

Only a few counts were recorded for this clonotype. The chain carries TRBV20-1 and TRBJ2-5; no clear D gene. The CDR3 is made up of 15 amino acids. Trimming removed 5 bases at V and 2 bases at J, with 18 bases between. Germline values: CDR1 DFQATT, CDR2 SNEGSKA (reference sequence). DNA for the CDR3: TGCAGTGCTTTGGACCGCGGAAGATTACAAGAGACCCAGTACTTC. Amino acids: CSALDRGRLQETQYF.

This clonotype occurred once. This chain's CDR3 is CASSLAGGSLYGYTF. In nucleotides, the CDR3 is TGTGCCAGCAGCTTGGCAGGCGGCAGCCTCTATGGCTACACCTTC. The chain is built from TRBV5-4 and TRBJ1-2; no firm D call. Between the trimmed V and J ends, which lost 0 bases and 4 bases, there was a span of 13 bases. The CDR3 runs 15 residues. Germline V lookup: CDR1 SGHNT, CDR2 YYREEE (reference sequence).

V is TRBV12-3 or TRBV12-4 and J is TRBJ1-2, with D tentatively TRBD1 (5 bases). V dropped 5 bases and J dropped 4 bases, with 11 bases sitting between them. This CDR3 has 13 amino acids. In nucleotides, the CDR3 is TGTGCCAGCAGTACGGCGACAGTCTATGGCTACACCTTC. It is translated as CASSTATVYGYTF.

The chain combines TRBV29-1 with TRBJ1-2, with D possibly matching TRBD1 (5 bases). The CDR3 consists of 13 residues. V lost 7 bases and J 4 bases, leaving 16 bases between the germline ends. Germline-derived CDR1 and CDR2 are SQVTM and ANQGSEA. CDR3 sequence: CSAAPMGGYGYTF. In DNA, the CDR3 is TGCAGCGCAGCCCCGATGGGGGGCTATGGCTACACCTTC.

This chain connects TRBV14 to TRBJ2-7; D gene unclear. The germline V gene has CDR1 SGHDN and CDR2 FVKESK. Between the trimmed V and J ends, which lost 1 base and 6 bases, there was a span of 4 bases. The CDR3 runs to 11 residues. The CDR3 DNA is TGTGCCAGCAGCCAAGTAGCCGAGCAGTACTTC. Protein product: CASSQVAEQYF.

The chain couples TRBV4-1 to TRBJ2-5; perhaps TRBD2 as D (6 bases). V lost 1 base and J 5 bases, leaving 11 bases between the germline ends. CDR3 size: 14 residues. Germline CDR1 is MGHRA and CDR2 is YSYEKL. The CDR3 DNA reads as TGCGCCAGCAGCCAAGTGCCCCGGGGGGAGACCCAGTACTTC. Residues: CASSQVPRGETQYF.

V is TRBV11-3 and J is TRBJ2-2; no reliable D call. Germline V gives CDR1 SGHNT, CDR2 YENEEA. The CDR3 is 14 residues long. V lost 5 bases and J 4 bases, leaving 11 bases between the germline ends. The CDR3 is CASSAALGTGELFF. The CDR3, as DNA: TGTGCCAGCAGCGCCGCGCTGGGCACCGGGGAGCTGTTTTTT.

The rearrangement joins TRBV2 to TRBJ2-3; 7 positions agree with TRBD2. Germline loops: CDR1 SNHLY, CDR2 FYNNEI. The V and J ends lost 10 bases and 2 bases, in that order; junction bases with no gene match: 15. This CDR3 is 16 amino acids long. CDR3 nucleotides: TGTGCCACCGGGGCTAGCGGACGAATCCTCACAGATACGCAGTATTTT. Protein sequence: CATGASGRILTDTQYF.

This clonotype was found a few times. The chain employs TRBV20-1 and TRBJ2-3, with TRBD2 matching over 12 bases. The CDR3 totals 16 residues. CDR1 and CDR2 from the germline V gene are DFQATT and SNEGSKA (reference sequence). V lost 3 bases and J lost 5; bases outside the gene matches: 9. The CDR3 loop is CSASDLAGGFGDTQYF. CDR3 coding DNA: TGCAGTGCTAGCGATCTAGCGGGAGGGTTCGGAGATACGCAGTATTTT.

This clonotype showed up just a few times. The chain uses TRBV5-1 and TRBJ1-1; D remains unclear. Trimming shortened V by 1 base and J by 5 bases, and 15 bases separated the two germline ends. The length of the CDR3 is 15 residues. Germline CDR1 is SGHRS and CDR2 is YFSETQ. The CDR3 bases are TGCGCCAGCAGCTTGAGCGGGAACAGTAGGACTGAAGCTTTCTTT. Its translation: CASSLSGNSRTEAFF.

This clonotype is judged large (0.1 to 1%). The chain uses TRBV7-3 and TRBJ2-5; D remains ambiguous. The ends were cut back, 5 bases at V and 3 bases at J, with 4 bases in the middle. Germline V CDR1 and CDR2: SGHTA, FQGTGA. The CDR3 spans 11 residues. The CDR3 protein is CASSVKETQYF. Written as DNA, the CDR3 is TGTGCCAGCAGCGTAAAAGAGACCCAGTACTTC.

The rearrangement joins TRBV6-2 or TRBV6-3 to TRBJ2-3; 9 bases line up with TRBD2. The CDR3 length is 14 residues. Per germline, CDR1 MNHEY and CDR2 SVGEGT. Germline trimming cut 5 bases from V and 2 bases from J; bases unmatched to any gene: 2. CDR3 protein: CASSSGRHTDTQYF. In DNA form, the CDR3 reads TGTGCCAGCAGTAGCGGGAGGCACACAGATACGCAGTATTTT.

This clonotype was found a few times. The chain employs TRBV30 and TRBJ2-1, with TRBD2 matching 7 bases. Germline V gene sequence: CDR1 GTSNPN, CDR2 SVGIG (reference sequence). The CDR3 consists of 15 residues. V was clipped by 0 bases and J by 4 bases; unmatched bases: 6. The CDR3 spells CAWSVRAGEYNEQFF. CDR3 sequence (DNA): TGTGCCTGGAGTGTAAGGGCGGGAGAGTACAATGAGCAGTTCTTC.

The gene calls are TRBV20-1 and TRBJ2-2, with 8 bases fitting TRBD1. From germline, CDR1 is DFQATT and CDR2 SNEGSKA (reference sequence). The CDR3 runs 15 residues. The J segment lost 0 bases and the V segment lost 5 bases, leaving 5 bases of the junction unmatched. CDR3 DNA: TGCAGTGCTGAGCCGGGACAGGCGAACACCGGGGAGCTGTTTTTT. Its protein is CSAEPGQANTGELFF.

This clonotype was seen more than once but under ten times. The CDR3, as DNA: TGTGCCAGCAGTGCTACCCATTCGCTGGGCTACACCTTC. Its translation: CASSATHSLGYTF. The chain has TRBV6-1 and TRBJ1-2; D gene unclear. The germline V gene encodes CDR1 MNHNS and CDR2 SASEGT. The CDR3 runs 13 residues. V gave up 4 bases and J gave up 8 bases, with 14 bases separating them.

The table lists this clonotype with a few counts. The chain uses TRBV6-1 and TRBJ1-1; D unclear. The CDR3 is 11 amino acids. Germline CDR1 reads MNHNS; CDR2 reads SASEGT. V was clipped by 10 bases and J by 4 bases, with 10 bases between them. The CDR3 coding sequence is TGTGCCACCAGCGGGGTCACTGAAGCTTTCTTT. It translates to CATSGVTEAFF.

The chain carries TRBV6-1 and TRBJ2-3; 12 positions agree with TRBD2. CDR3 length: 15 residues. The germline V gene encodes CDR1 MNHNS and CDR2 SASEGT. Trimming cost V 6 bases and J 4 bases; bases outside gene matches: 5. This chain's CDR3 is CASRETSGSSDTQYF. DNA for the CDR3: TGTGCCAGCAGGGAGACTAGCGGGAGTTCAGATACGCAGTATTTT.

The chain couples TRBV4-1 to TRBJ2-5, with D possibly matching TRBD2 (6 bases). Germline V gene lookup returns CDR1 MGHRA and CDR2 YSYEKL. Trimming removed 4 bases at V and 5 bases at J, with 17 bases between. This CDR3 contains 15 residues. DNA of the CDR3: TGCGCCAGCAGCCCCAACCGACTAGGGAGGGAGACCCAGTACTTC. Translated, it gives CASSPNRLGRETQYF.